This T cell receptor beta chain was sequenced in a study of blood T cell repertoires in COVID-19. This CDR3 comprises 13 residues. Trimming removed 0 bases from V and 8 bases from J, with 11 bases in between. Germline V lookup: CDR1 SGHNT, CDR2 YYREEE (reference sequence). Authors' methods: Reference gene primer amplification yielded estimated nucleated cell counts. Profiling relied on immunoSEQ multiplex PCR, and the TCRdb table lists in-frame clones only, not all of them. Clone size and the V and J calls come from that table; the DNA yielded D and trimming. The sample lists approximately 300,000 clones, 70% to 90% occurring once.

Sequenced input: PBMCs or T cells enriched from blood (not recorded which). The TCR sequence derives from a woman aged 18-29 years who had recovered from COVID-19. The chain has TRBV5-4 and TRBJ1-2, with D unresolved. Written as DNA, the CDR3 is TGTGCCAGCAGCTTGGCCAGGTTAGGAGGCTACACCTTC. This encodes CASSLARLGGYTF.